These 29 T cell receptor beta chains were all obtained from the same sample, sequenced in a study of cytomegalovirus exposure and HLA in healthy donors. This PCR relied on a set of 60 Vbeta primers and 13 Jbeta primers. Clones were read by immunoSEQ multiplex PCR, and TCRdb kept only the in-frame ones, dropping some. The table lists around 130,000 clones, over 70% of them singletons. Specimen: PBMCs. These receptors were taken from a woman aged 40 to 50 in good health and CMV-seronegative.

The chain couples TRBV7-2 to TRBJ2-7; a weak D match, TRBD2 (6 bases). The CDR3 has 13 residues. The V gene's germline CDR1 is SGHTA and CDR2 FQGNSA. The V end was cut by 0 bases, the J end by 5 bases, with 8 bases between. The CDR3 DNA follows: TGTGCCAGCAGCTTAGCGGGGGGTAACGAGCAGTACTTC. Its protein is CASSLAGGNEQYF.

This clone was observed a handful of times. V and J are TRBV28 and TRBJ1-6, with D possibly being TRBD1 (5 bases). The CDR3 loop spans 16 amino acids. V was pared by 2 bases and J by 6 bases, with 14 bases between. Germline values: CDR1 MDHEN, CDR2 SYDVKM. CDR3 loop: CASSLGKGAGNSPLHF. For the CDR3, the DNA is TGTGCCAGCAGTTTAGGAAAAGGGGCAGGTAATTCACCCCTCCACTTT.

This chain links TRBV10-3 with TRBJ2-3; TRBD1 aligns across 8 bases. Trimming cost V 6 bases and J 5 bases; bases outside gene matches: 7. The CDR3 totals 14 residues. In germline, CDR1 is ENHRY, CDR2 SYGVKD. The CDR3: CAIRVDRDLDTQYF. As DNA, the CDR3 is TGTGCCATCAGGGTGGACAGGGATTTAGATACGCAGTATTTT.

This sequence joins TRBV6-4 and TRBJ1-6, with TRBD1 matching over 7 bases. Trimming removed 0 bases from V and 5 bases from J; junction bases left unmatched: 7. This CDR3 is 17 amino acids long. CDR1 is MRHNA and CDR2 is SNTAGT in the germline V gene. CDR3 sequence: CASSDSKGQANNSPLHF. The CDR3 DNA sequence: TGTGCCAGCAGTGACTCGAAAGGACAGGCGAATAATTCACCCCTCCACTTT.

The chain combines TRBV10-3 with TRBJ2-2, with D tentatively TRBD2 (6 bases). Deletions cut 6 bases from V and 5 bases from J, with 13 bases between. In germline, CDR1 is ENHRY, CDR2 SYGVKD. The CDR3 spans 14 residues. The CDR3 spells CAIREGLLTGELFF. In DNA, the CDR3 is TGTGCCATCAGGGAGGGACTCTTAACCGGGGAGCTGTTTTTT.

The chain has TRBV27 and TRBJ2-2; D remains ambiguous. Between the trimmed V and J ends, which lost 6 bases and 4 bases, there was a span of 6 bases. Germline CDR1 is MNHEY and CDR2 is SMNVEV (reference sequence). The length of the CDR3 is 12 residues. The DNA for the CDR3 is TGTGCCAGCAGGACTGGCACCGGGGAGCTGTTTTTT. Amino acid sequence: CASRTGTGELFF.

The gene calls are TRBV5-1 and TRBJ2-7; 11 bases line up with TRBD2. The CDR3 length is 14 residues. V was clipped by 4 bases and J by 4 bases; unmatched bases: 4. Germline V CDR1 and CDR2: SGHRS, YFSETQ. In nucleotides, the CDR3 is TGCGCCAGCAGCCCGGGACTAGCGGCGTACGAGCAGTACTTC. This encodes CASSPGLAAYEQYF. Drawing the rest from reference TRBV5-1 and TRBJ2-7, the complete variable domain is KAGVTQTPRYLIKTRGQQVTLSCSPISGHRSVSWYQQTPGQGLQFLFEYFSETQRNKGNFPGRFSGRQFSNSRSEMNVSTLELGDSALYLCASSPGLAAYEQYFGPGTRLTVT.

This clone was seen a few times. The V gene is TRBV6-5, the J gene TRBJ2-3; weak D call: TRBD1 (6 bases). There are 13 residues in the CDR3. CDR1 is MNHEY and CDR2 is SVGAGI in the germline V gene. Trimming left V 4 bases short and J 6 bases short, with 11 bases between. Here the CDR3 reads CASSFSRGDTQYF. CDR3 bases: TGTGCCAGCAGTTTCAGCAGGGGCGATACGCAGTATTTT.

The count of this clone is one. The chain recombines TRBV5-6 with TRBJ2-7, with a possible D match to TRBD1 (5 bases). Trimming took off 0 bases at V and 4 bases at J, with 11 bases between the two ends. This CDR3 has 14 residues. From germline, CDR1 is SGHDT and CDR2 YYEEEE. This CDR3 reads CASSLGQLIYEQYF. CDR3 DNA sequence: TGTGCCAGCAGCTTGGGACAGCTTATTTACGAGCAGTACTTC. The complete variable domain, with remaining parts taken from reference TRBV5-6 and TRBJ2-7, reads DAGVTQSPTHLIKTRGQQVTLRCSPKSGHDTVSWYQQALGQGPQFIFQYYEEEERQRGNFPDRFSGHQFPNYSSELNVNALLLGDSALYLCASSLGQLIYEQYFGPGTRLTVT.

The rearrangement uses TRBV6-5 and TRBJ2-7, with D possibly TRBD2 on 5 matching bases. CDR1 MNHEY and CDR2 SVGAGI come from the germline V gene. V lost 5 bases and J 0 bases, leaving 14 bases between the germline ends. The CDR3 totals 15 residues. CDR3: CASSTQRKSSYEQYF. CDR3 DNA sequence: TGTGCCAGCAGTACCCAGCGGAAAAGCTCCTACGAGCAGTACTTC.

This clone was counted a few times. The CDR3 DNA reads TGTGCCAGCAGCCCGTACTCTATCGAGCAGTACTTC. This translates into CASSPYSIEQYF. The chain combines TRBV28 with TRBJ2-7, with D uncertain. The CDR3 length is 12 residues. The germline gives CDR1 MDHEN, CDR2 SYDVKM. V dropped 6 bases and J dropped 6 bases, with 12 bases sitting between them.

The gene calls are TRBV7-9 and TRBJ1-2, with 9 bases identical to TRBD1. V was clipped by 3 bases and J by 0 bases; unmatched bases: 5. CDR1 is SEHNR, CDR2 FQNEAQ, per germline (reference sequence). This CDR3 region has 16 residues. CDR3 in DNA: TGTGCCAGCAGCTTTGACCGGGACAGGGCTAACTATGGCTACACCTTC. This encodes CASSFDRDRANYGYTF.

CDR3 loop: CASRGGDRERTNEKLFF. CDR3 coding DNA: TGTGCCAGCAGAGGGGGGGACAGGGAGCGAACTAATGAAAAACTGTTTTTT. This sequence joins TRBV25-1 and TRBJ1-4; the match to TRBD1 covers 9 bases. The CDR3 loop spans 17 amino acids. Germline lookup yields CDR1 MGHDK and CDR2 SYGVNS. With V trimmed by 6 bases and J by 1 base, 9 bases remained unmatched. Full variable domain (outside the CDR3, taken from reference TRBV25-1 and TRBJ1-4): EADIYQTPRYLVIGTGKKITLECSQTMGHDKMYWYQQDPGMELHLIHYSYGVNSTEKGDLSSESTVSRIRTEHFPLTLESARPSHTSQYLCASRGGDRERTNEKLFFGSGTQLSVL.

The DNA for the CDR3 is TGTGCCAGCACCTCGGGACAGTTAAACCAGCCCCAGCATTTT. As protein: CASTSGQLNQPQHF. This sequence joins TRBV27 and TRBJ1-5; 7 nucleotides align to TRBD1. The germline V gene has CDR1 MNHEY and CDR2 SMNVEV (reference sequence). The CDR3 is 14 amino acids. Trimming removed 7 bases from V and 7 bases from J; junction bases left unmatched: 10.

The rearrangement links TRBV6-4 to TRBJ1-2, with TRBD1 identical over 9 bases. The CDR3 length is 16 residues. J was trimmed by 0 bases and V by 5 bases; bases with no gene match: 7. CDR1 MRHNA and CDR2 SNTAGT come from the germline V gene. As DNA, the CDR3 is TGTGCCAGCAGTAGGGGACAGGGTGACGCTAACTATGGCTACACCTTC. Protein sequence: CASSRGQGDANYGYTF.

This chain links TRBV9 with TRBJ2-1, with 8 bases matching TRBD2. The CDR3 is made up of 17 amino acids. J lost 3 bases, V lost 3 bases, and 11 bases had no gene match. Per the germline V gene, CDR1 is SGDLS and CDR2 is YYNGEE. The CDR3 bases are TGTGCCAGCAGCGCCAGTTCCGGGACTAGGATCTACAATGAGCAGTTCTTC. Its translation: CASSASSGTRIYNEQFF.

The chain carries TRBV7-2 and TRBJ2-7; maybe TRBD1 (6 bases). The CDR3 length is 14 residues. CDR1 is SGHTA, CDR2 FQGNSA, per germline. Trimming cost V 5 bases and J 3 bases, with 14 bases left between them. CDR3 residues: CASSPTDSLYEQYF. The CDR3 nucleotides are TGTGCCAGCAGCCCCACGGACAGCCTCTACGAGCAGTACTTC.

This clone was seen a handful of times. The chain has TRBV13 and TRBJ1-3; D is perhaps TRBD1 (5 bases). The germline CDR1 and CDR2 sequences are PRHDT and FYEKMQ (reference sequence). CDR3 length: 14 residues. V was cut by 3 bases and J by 3 bases, with 9 bases left in between. This CDR3 is CASSLGRGGNTIYF. The CDR3 coding sequence is TGTGCCAGCAGCTTGGGTAGGGGTGGAAACACCATATATTTT.

In this sample, this clone turned up a few times. The gene calls are TRBV28 and TRBJ2-3; no clear D. V was pared by 8 bases and J by 2 bases, with 8 bases between. Germline CDR1 MDHEN, CDR2 SYDVKM. The CDR3 contains 12 residues. The CDR3 loop reads CASGAVTDTQYF. In DNA form, the CDR3 reads TGTGCCAGCGGTGCAGTCACAGATACGCAGTATTTT. The variable domain in full, completed from reference TRBV28 and TRBJ2-3, reads DVKVTQSSRYLVKRTGEKVFLECVQDMDHENMFWYRQDPGLGLRLIYFSYDVKMKEKGDIPEGYSVSREKKERFSLILESASTNQTSMYLCASGAVTDTQYFGPGTRLTVL.

The V call is TRBV7-2, the J call TRBJ1-2; the D is unclear. The CDR3 runs 13 residues. The germline CDR1 and CDR2 sequences are SGHTA and FQGNSA. V was cut by 4 bases and J by 8 bases, with 14 bases left in between. CDR3 DNA: TGTGCCAGCAGCTCCGCAGGCTCTCGGGGCTACACCTTC. It yields the protein CASSSAGSRGYTF.

This clone was seen a handful of times. J is TRBJ1-6 and V is TRBV10-3; 7 positions agree with TRBD1. Germline-derived CDR1 and CDR2 are ENHRY and SYGVKD. The CDR3 is made up of 16 amino acids. Trimming removed 3 bases from V and 4 bases from J; junction bases left unmatched: 6. The CDR3 region is CAISDRAGQYNSPLHF. The DNA of the CDR3 is TGTGCCATCAGTGACCGCGCGGGACAGTATAATTCACCCCTCCACTTT.

In this sample, this clone turned up once. V gene TRBV2 combines with J gene TRBJ2-7, with D maybe TRBD1 (5 bases). V lost 8 bases and J 3 bases, leaving 14 bases between the germline ends. This CDR3 is 13 amino acids long. Per germline, CDR1 SNHLY and CDR2 FYNNEI. CDR3 loop: CASCLGRDYEQYF. The CDR3 DNA reads TGTGCCAGCTGCCTGGGCAGGGACTACGAGCAGTACTTC.

The rearrangement joins TRBV19 to TRBJ1-6, with D uncertain. The germline V and J ends were trimmed by 5 bases and 7 bases, with 9 bases remaining between them. Germline V gives CDR1 LNHDA, CDR2 SQIVND (reference sequence). The CDR3 is 13 amino acids. The CDR3 spells CASSEDSNSPLHF. CDR3 in DNA: TGTGCCAGTAGTGAGGATTCCAATTCACCCCTCCACTTT.

V is TRBV19 and J is TRBJ1-1; D gene uncertain. With 4 bases removed from V and 0 bases from J, the gap between germline ends came to 12 bases. The CDR3 covers 15 residues. Looked up from germline, CDR1 is LNHDA and CDR2 is SQIVND (reference sequence). CDR3 region: CASSTGGKMNTEAFF. The DNA for the CDR3 is TGTGCCAGTAGTACGGGAGGTAAGATGAACACTGAAGCTTTCTTT.

This chain uses TRBV28 with TRBJ2-7; the D is unclear. Germline V CDR1 and CDR2: MDHEN, SYDVKM. Trimming pared 5 bases from V and 3 bases from J, leaving 14 bases between. The length of the CDR3 is 14 residues. CDR3 sequence: CASSPDLTGYEQYF. In nucleotides, the CDR3 is TGTGCCAGCAGTCCAGACCTCACGGGCTACGAGCAGTACTTC.

The chain recombines TRBV2 with TRBJ2-5; D is undetermined. CDR1 is SNHLY and CDR2 is FYNNEI in the germline V gene. The V end lost 7 bases, the J end lost 0 bases, and 6 bases lay between the germline ends. This CDR3 spans 12 amino acids. CDR3 in DNA: TGTGCCAGCAATCCGTACCAAGAGACCCAGTACTTC. This codes for CASNPYQETQYF.

There are a few counts of this clone. The chain employs TRBV6-5 and TRBJ1-2; D might be TRBD1 (5 bases). CDR1 and CDR2 (germline): MNHEY, SVGAGI. V was pared by 2 bases and J by 7 bases, with 11 bases between. The length of the CDR3 is 13 residues. The CDR3 nucleotides read TGTGCCAGCAGTTACGGGGAGGGGATTGGCTACACCTTC. Protein product: CASSYGEGIGYTF.

This clone was detected only once. DNA of the CDR3: TGTGCCATCAGTGAGTCGAACAGGGTTAGGGCGACCATATATTTT. It translates to CAISESNRVRATIYF. The chain is built from TRBV10-3 and TRBJ1-3; D perhaps matches TRBD1 (6 bases). The CDR3 spans 15 residues. V was trimmed by 0 bases and J by 10 bases, leaving 16 bases between them. CDR1 and CDR2 (germline): ENHRY, SYGVKD.

The chain carries TRBV25-1 and TRBJ2-1; D may be TRBD2 (5 bases). The CDR3 extends over 14 amino acids. Germline values: CDR1 MGHDK, CDR2 SYGVNS. Trimming cost V 6 bases and J 6 bases, with 15 bases left between them. The DNA of the CDR3 is TGTGCCAGCAGCCCGGAGGTACCCCTCAATGAGCAGTTCTTC. Residues: CASSPEVPLNEQFF.